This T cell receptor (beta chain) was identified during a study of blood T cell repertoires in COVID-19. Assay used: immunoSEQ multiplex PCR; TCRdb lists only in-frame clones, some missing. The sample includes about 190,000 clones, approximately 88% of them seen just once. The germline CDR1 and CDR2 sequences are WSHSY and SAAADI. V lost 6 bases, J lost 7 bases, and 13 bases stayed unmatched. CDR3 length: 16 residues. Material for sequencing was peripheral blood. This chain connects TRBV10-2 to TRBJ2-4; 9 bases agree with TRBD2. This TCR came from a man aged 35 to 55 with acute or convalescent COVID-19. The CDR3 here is CASSTSGSGGGNIQYF. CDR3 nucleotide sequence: TGCGCCAGCAGCACCTCTGGTAGCGGGGGTGGCAACATTCAGTACTTC.